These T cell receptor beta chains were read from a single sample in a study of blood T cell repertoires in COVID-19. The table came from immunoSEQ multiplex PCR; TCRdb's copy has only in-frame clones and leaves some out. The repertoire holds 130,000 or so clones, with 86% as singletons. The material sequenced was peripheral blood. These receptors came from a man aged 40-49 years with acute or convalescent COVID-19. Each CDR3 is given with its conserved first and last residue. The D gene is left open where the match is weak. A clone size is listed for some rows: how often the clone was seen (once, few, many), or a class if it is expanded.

TGTGCCTGGAGCGGGACAGTCAGCAATCAGCCCCAGCATTTT,CAWSGTVSNQPQHF,TRBJ1-5,TRBV30,.,TRBD1,14
TGTGCCAGCAGCACTACTAGCGGGGTAGCCAAAAACATTCAGTACTTC,CASSTTSGVAKNIQYF,TRBJ2-4,TRBV7-9,.,TRBD2,16
TGTGCCTGGAGTGGTAGCGGGAGGTTGTACGAGCAGTACTTC,CAWSGSGRLYEQYF,TRBJ2-7,TRBV30,.,TRBD2,14
TGTGCCAGCAGCCCCCGGACAGGCTATACTAACAATGAGCAGTTCTTC,CASSPRTGYTNNEQFF,TRBJ2-1,TRBV7-2,.,TRBD1,16
TGCGCCAGCAGCCAAGAAGGTACTAGCGGGAGAGTTGTCAATGAGCAGTTCTTC,CASSQEGTSGRVVNEQFF,TRBJ2-1,TRBV4-1,.,TRBD2,18
TGTGCCAGCAGCGAAGCCTATGCTAGCTCCTACGAGCAGTACTTC,CASSEAYASSYEQYF,TRBJ2-7,TRBV7-8,.,.,15
TGTGCCAGCAGACAGGGGGAATATGGCTACACCTTC,CASRQGEYGYTF,TRBJ1-2,TRBV14,.,TRBD1,12
TGTGCCAGCAGCTTAATAACCACAGGGAATACGCAGTATTTT,CASSLITTGNTQYF,TRBJ2-3,TRBV13,.,.,14
TGTGCCAGCCGCTCGGGGGGGGAATACGAGCAGTACTTC,CASRSGGEYEQYF,TRBJ2-7,TRBV12-3/TRBV12-4,.,TRBD2,13
TGCGCCAGCAGCCACCTGACAGGGGGTTCTGGAAACACCATATATTTT,CASSHLTGGSGNTIYF,TRBJ1-3,TRBV4-1,.,TRBD1,16
TGTGCCTGGAGTGTACCGGTCCCAAGTTCATCCTACGAGCAGTACTTC,CAWSVPVPSSSYEQYF,TRBJ2-7,TRBV30,few,.,16
TGTGCCAGTGGACAGGGTGTGAACACTGAAGCTTTCTTT,CASGQGVNTEAFF,TRBJ1-1,TRBV19,.,TRBD1,13
TGTGCCAGCAGCTCGTCCAGAACCGGGGAGCTGTTTTTT,CASSSSRTGELFF,TRBJ2-2,TRBV7-2,.,.,13
TGCGCCAGCAGCCAAGGGACAGGGGGTAATGAAAAACTGTTTTTT,CASSQGTGGNEKLFF,TRBJ1-4,TRBV4-3,few,TRBD1,15
TGTGCCAGCAGAGCCAGGGTTAGATCACCCCTCCACTTT,CASRARVRSPLHF,TRBJ1-6,TRBV6-5,.,.,13
TGTGCCAGCAGCCAAGAGGTCAGGGCGATCCGGGAGCAGTACTTC,CASSQEVRAIREQYF,TRBJ2-7,TRBV14,.,.,15
TGTGCCAGCAGTGACTCGATGACAGGGGGCACAGATACGCAGTATTTT,CASSDSMTGGTDTQYF,TRBJ2-3,TRBV6-4,.,TRBD1,16
TGTGCCAGCAGCGTAGGCGGGAAGGGGTCACCCCTCCACTTT,CASSVGGKGSPLHF,TRBJ1-6,TRBV9,few,.,14
TGCGCCAGCAGCTTGGCCCTTTATCCCGACAGGGCCTCTGGAAACACCATATATTTT,CASSLALYPDRASGNTIYF,TRBJ1-3,TRBV5-1,.,TRBD1,19
TGTGCCGGGCGACAGGGCTCTGGAAACACCATATATTTT,CAGRQGSGNTIYF,TRBJ1-3,TRBV30,.,TRBD1,13
TGTGCCAGCAGCTTAGAGGCGGGGAGCAATCAGCCCCAGCATTTT,CASSLEAGSNQPQHF,TRBJ1-5,TRBV7-6,.,.,15
TGTGCCAGCCGTCTGGGGGGTAGCTCCTACAATGAGCAGTTCTTC,CASRLGGSSYNEQFF,TRBJ2-1,TRBV19,.,.,15
TGTGCTCTTAGCGGGAGTCGCACCGGGGAGCTGTTTTTT,CALSGSRTGELFF,TRBJ2-2,TRBV19,.,TRBD2,13
TGTGCCAGCAGAGCCCTATCAGGGGCAGCTTTCTTT,CASRALSGAAFF,TRBJ1-1,TRBV12-3/TRBV12-4,few,.,12
TGCGCCAGCAGCTCTCTAAACCCCTATAATTCACCCCTCCACTTT,CASSSLNPYNSPLHF,TRBJ1-6,TRBV5-1,.,.,15
TGCAGTGCTAGTTGGCGGATGAACACTGAAGCTTTCTTT,CSASWRMNTEAFF,TRBJ1-1,TRBV20-1,.,.,13
TGTGCCAGCAGCCGCAGCGGCTACGAGCAGTACTTC,CASSRSGYEQYF,TRBJ2-7,TRBV11-3,.,.,12
TGTGCCAGCAGTTCCCCTTTCTCTGGGGCCAACGTCCTGACTTTC,CASSSPFSGANVLTF,TRBJ2-6,TRBV6-5,many,.,15
TGTGCCAGCAGATCTAGCAGCTACTACGAGCAGTACTTC,CASRSSSYYEQYF,TRBJ2-7,TRBV6-6,.,.,13
TGTGCCAGTAGTATAGATCTAGCATCCGAGCAGTACTTC,CASSIDLASEQYF,TRBJ2-7,TRBV19,.,.,13
TGTGCCACCGGAAGGGGAGGATCGGCCGGGGAGCTGTTTTTT,CATGRGGSAGELFF,TRBJ2-2,TRBV15,.,.,14
TGTGCCAGCAGCAAAAGACAGGGAAACACTGAAGCTTTCTTT,CASSKRQGNTEAFF,TRBJ1-1,TRBV6-5,few,TRBD1,14
TGTGCCAGCAGCCCCAGACTAGCGTCCACAGATACGCAGTATTTT,CASSPRLASTDTQYF,TRBJ2-3,TRBV9,once,TRBD2,15
TGTGCTAGTGGTTCCCCGCAGGGGGCGAATCATTTT,CASGSPQGANHF,TRBJ1-5,TRBV12-5,.,TRBD1,12
TGTGCCAGCAGCAAGACAGGGACCTGCACAGATACGCAGTATTTT,CASSKTGTCTDTQYF,TRBJ2-3,TRBV21-1,.,.,15
TGTGCCAGCAGCTTAGTTGCGGGACCTAATGAGCAGTTCTTC,CASSLVAGPNEQFF,TRBJ2-1,TRBV7-2,.,.,14
TGTGCCACCAGCAGTCCCACCTGGGGCACCCCCGCTCTAGATACGCAGTATTTT,CATSSPTWGTPALDTQYF,TRBJ2-3,TRBV15,.,.,18
TGTGCCAGTTCGGGGGGGCTCTACCAAGAGACCCAGTACTTC,CASSGGLYQETQYF,TRBJ2-5,TRBV19,.,TRBD2,14
TGTGCCAGCAGCCCCTTACGCCAAACCGGTACCGGGGAGCTGTTTTTT,CASSPLRQTGTGELFF,TRBJ2-2,TRBV27,.,.,16
TGTGCCAGTAGTGCACAGGGGGTTGGAAACACCATATATTTT,CASSAQGVGNTIYF,TRBJ1-3,TRBV19,.,TRBD1,14
TGTGCCAGCAGTGAACTTCTGCTAGCGGGAGCGCCGGATACGCAGTATTTT,CASSELLLAGAPDTQYF,TRBJ2-3,TRBV6-1,.,TRBD2,17
TGTGCCTGGAGTGTTACCCCCTTCAGAGGGAGAATAGATACGCAGTATTTT,CAWSVTPFRGRIDTQYF,TRBJ2-3,TRBV30,.,.,17
TGTGCCAGCAGCTACCGGGGGGGGGCTCATGGCTACACCTTC,CASSYRGGAHGYTF,TRBJ1-2,TRBV7-2,.,.,14
TGTGCCAGCAGTGCGCCTGGTTCACCCCTCCACTTT,CASSAPGSPLHF,TRBJ1-6,TRBV5-5,.,.,12
TGTGCCAGCAGGAGGAATCAGGGGACTGAAGCTTTCTTT,CASRRNQGTEAFF,TRBJ1-1,TRBV6-6,.,.,13
TGTGCCAGCAGCCCCCTCGCCATGAGCCAGGTGGGGCCTGTACTGTTTTTT,CASSPLAMSQVGPVLFF,TRBJ1-4,TRBV7-2,.,.,17
TGCGCCAGCAGCCAGACAGGGAACACCGGGGAGCTGTTTTTT,CASSQTGNTGELFF,TRBJ2-2,TRBV5-1,.,.,14
TGCGCCAGCAGCTCGGTAGCTGATTCCTACGAGCAGTACTTC,CASSSVADSYEQYF,TRBJ2-7,TRBV5-1,.,.,14
TGTGCCACTCGTCAGGGTAGCAATCAGCCCCAGCATTTT,CATRQGSNQPQHF,TRBJ1-5,TRBV6-5,.,.,13